Listed below are T cell receptor beta chains from one sample, sequenced in a study of technical replicates of blood from a few donors. Sequencing used immunoSEQ multiplex PCR; TCRdb keeps in-frame clones, though not all of them. The data contain more than 65,000 clones, roughly 94% of them singletons. The source material was T cells isolated from PBMCs. All receptors derive from a human donor in good health. Each CDR3 is given with its conserved first and last residue. A D gene is named only where the DNA matches it firmly. Rows may omit the clone size; those that give it use once, few, many or a size class.

abundance,d_gene,j_gene,v_gene,CDR3nt,CDR3aa
once,TRBD2,TRBJ2-1,TRBV7-9,TGTGCCAGCAGCCCAGGGACTAGCGGGATCTCCTACAATGAGCAGTTCTTC,CASSPGTSGISYNEQFF
once,TRBD1,TRBJ1-2,TRBV5-1,TGCGCCAGCAGCTTCGGGACAGGAAATAACTATGGCTACACCTTC,CASSFGTGNNYGYTF
.,.,TRBJ2-3,TRBV5-1,TGCGCCAGCAGCTTGGTAGCAGCGAGCACAGATACGCAGTATTTT,CASSLVAASTDTQYF
.,.,TRBJ2-7,TRBV30,TGTGCCTGGAGTGTAGGAGGCAGGGGTCAATACGAGCAGTACTTC,CAWSVGGRGQYEQYF
.,.,TRBJ2-2,TRBV7-9,TGTGCCAGCAGCTCCAGCAGGGTGGTCCTTCTGTTTTTT,CASSSSRVVLLFF
.,.,TRBJ1-2,TRBV7-3,TGTGCCAGCGCCGGGGGGGAGCTCTACACCTTC,CASAGGELYTF
.,.,TRBJ1-6,TRBV18,TGTGCCAGCTCACCAGGGCAGGATAGTTCACCCCTCCACTTT,CASSPGQDSSPLHF
.,TRBD2,TRBJ2-1,TRBV14,TGTGCCAGCAGCCCTAAAGTAGCGGGGGTTGAGCAGTTCTTC,CASSPKVAGVEQFF
.,.,TRBJ1-4,TRBV27,TGTGCCAGCAGTTTATCACCGCTGGACATTAATGAAAAACTGTTTTTT,CASSLSPLDINEKLFF
.,TRBD2,TRBJ2-1,TRBV29-1,TGCAGCGTTGTCGTCGGGCTAGCGGGACGAAACTCCTACAATGAGCAGTTCTTC,CSVVVGLAGRNSYNEQFF
.,TRBD2,TRBJ2-3,TRBV27,TGTGCCAGCAGTCCCAGGACTAGCGGGATGGATACGCAGTATTTT,CASSPRTSGMDTQYF
.,TRBD1,TRBJ1-5,TRBV28,TGTGCCAGCAGCTACCAGGGGACAGCCCCCCCCAAAAAGCAGCATTTT,CASSYQGTAPPKKQHF
.,TRBD1,TRBJ2-7,TRBV7-9,TGTGCCAGCAGCTCCCGTCCGGGACAGGCGGGTTACGAGCAGTACTTC,CASSSRPGQAGYEQYF
once,.,TRBJ1-2,TRBV9,TGTGCCAGCAGCAGTAGAGGCTATGGCTACACCTTC,CASSSRGYGYTF
.,TRBD2,TRBJ2-5,TRBV7-2,TGTGCCAGCAGCTATGGGGGAGGGATCTCCCTCCAAGAGACCCAGTACTTC,CASSYGGGISLQETQYF
.,TRBD1,TRBJ1-1,TRBV6-1,TGTGCCAGCAGTGAGCAGACAGGGGTGAACACTGAAGCTTTCTTT,CASSEQTGVNTEAFF
once,TRBD1,TRBJ2-3,TRBV5-4,TGTGCCAGCAGCCGAGGACAGGGATTCACAGATACGCAGTATTTT,CASSRGQGFTDTQYF
.,TRBD2,TRBJ2-3,TRBV19,TGTGCCAGTAGTATTCGGGGACTAGCGGGGGCCTCAGATACGCAGTATTTT,CASSIRGLAGASDTQYF
.,.,TRBJ2-7,TRBV5-4,TGTGCCAGCAGCCCAGGACAGAGGCACGAGCAGTACTTC,CASSPGQRHEQYF
.,.,TRBJ1-2,TRBV29-1,TGCAGCGTTGAACGTAGACAGCAAGTAGTCCTCTATGGCTACACCTTC,CSVERRQQVVLYGYTF
.,.,TRBJ1-2,TRBV27,TGTGCCAGCAGTTTAACTCCCGGGGGACGGATTTATGGCTACACCTTC,CASSLTPGGRIYGYTF
once,.,TRBJ1-2,TRBV27,TGTGCCAGCAGTTTATCGGCGAGTACCTCCTGGGCAGGCTATGGCTACACCTTC,CASSLSASTSWAGYGYTF
.,.,TRBJ1-5,TRBV18,TGTGCCAGCTCACCGGGAAGACAGAACAATCAGCCCCAGCATTTT,CASSPGRQNNQPQHF
.,.,TRBJ2-2,TRBV19,TGTGCCAGTAGTCTTGGTGCATTTGTGGGGGGGCATGGCGGGGAGCTGTTTTTT,CASSLGAFVGGHGGELFF
.,.,TRBJ1-1,TRBV27,TGTGCCAGCAGTTTCCCAGGGGAGAACACTGAAGCTTTCTTT,CASSFPGENTEAFF
.,.,TRBJ2-3,TRBV5-4,TGTGCCAGCAGCTTAGGGAGCGGTAGCACAGATACGCAGTATTTT,CASSLGSGSTDTQYF
.,.,TRBJ1-3,TRBV11-2,TGTGCCAGCAGCCCAAGTTCAGGGGTTCCATTCTTT,CASSPSSGVPFF
.,.,TRBJ1-5,TRBV6-6,TGTGCCAGCAGTCGGGACCTAGCGATCAATCAGCCCCAGCATTTT,CASSRDLAINQPQHF
.,TRBD1,TRBJ2-7,TRBV7-6,TGTGCCAGCAGCTTAGATGTGGGGACAGCCTACGAGCAGTACTTC,CASSLDVGTAYEQYF
few,TRBD1,TRBJ1-2,TRBV28,TGTGCCAGCAGTTTATCAAACAGGGGGCGTGGCTACACCTTC,CASSLSNRGRGYTF
.,TRBD1,TRBJ2-7,TRBV15,TGTGCCACCAGCAAAACAGGGGATTGGGTTTACGAGCAGTACTTC,CATSKTGDWVYEQYF
.,TRBD2,TRBJ2-7,TRBV7-7,TGTGCCAGCAGCCCTCATAGCGGGGCCTACGAGCAGTACTTC,CASSPHSGAYEQYF
.,.,TRBJ2-3,TRBV5-1,TGCGCCAGCAGCTTGAAACTAGTAGGGGATACGCAGTATTTT,CASSLKLVGDTQYF
.,.,TRBJ1-1,TRBV11-3,TGTGCCAGCAGTACACCGGGGGGATTCGGGCCGAACACTGAAGCTTTCTTT,CASSTPGGFGPNTEAFF
.,.,TRBJ1-5,TRBV19,TGTGCCAGTCTCGGGGGGTACCTGCAGCCCCAGCATTTT,CASLGGYLQPQHF
.,.,TRBJ1-4,TRBV7-9,TGTGCCAGCAGCTTCTATGAAAAACTGTTTTTT,CASSFYEKLFF
.,.,TRBJ2-5,TRBV19,TGTGCCAGTAGTATACGCCGTCAGGGAGGAGAGACCCAGTACTTC,CASSIRRQGGETQYF
.,.,TRBJ2-1,TRBV6-5,TGTGCCAGCAGTAACCGGGATAGCTACAATGAGCAGTTCTTC,CASSNRDSYNEQFF
.,TRBD2,TRBJ2-7,TRBV4-2,TGTGCCAGCAGCCCTTCGGGGGGGGGTGGTTCCTACGAGCAGTACTTC,CASSPSGGGGSYEQYF
.,TRBD2,TRBJ2-7,TRBV7-9,TGTGCCAGCAGCTTACGCACTAGCGGGTTTTACGAGCAGTACTTC,CASSLRTSGFYEQYF
once,.,TRBJ2-3,TRBV5-1,TGCGCCAGCAGCCTGACAGATACGCAGTATTTT,CASSLTDTQYF
.,.,TRBJ1-1,TRBV6-1,TGTGAGACTACCAGGTGGAACACTGAAGCTTTCTTT,CETTRWNTEAFF
.,.,TRBJ2-1,TRBV19,TGTGCCAGTAGTATTGAGGCTAGCTCTGAGCAGTTCTTC,CASSIEASSEQFF
.,.,TRBJ2-2,TRBV2,TGTGCCAGCAGCAAAGAGACTAGTCACACCGGGGAGCTGTTTTTT,CASSKETSHTGELFF
.,.,TRBJ2-7,TRBV7-2,TGTGCCAGCACCCTAGACATACAGGGTCGTTACGAGCAGTACTTC,CASTLDIQGRYEQYF
.,.,TRBJ1-5,TRBV28,TGTGCCAGCAGTTTTGAGCAGCCCCAGCATTTT,CASSFEQPQHF
.,.,TRBJ2-7,TRBV21-1,TGTGCCAGCAGCGTGGACAGGGGGCCCTACGAGCAGTACTTC,CASSVDRGPYEQYF
once,.,TRBJ2-7,TRBV6-1,TGTGCCAGCAGGCCCTCGGGGGCCTACGAGCAGTACTTC,CASRPSGAYEQYF
.,TRBD1,TRBJ1-2,TRBV7-2,TGTGCCAGCAGCCTTTGGACAGGGGATTACTATGGCTACACCTTC,CASSLWTGDYYGYTF
.,.,TRBJ2-7,TRBV28,TGTGCCGGCGGGGCGGCAGGGTTAGCCTACGAGCAGTACTTC,CAGGAAGLAYEQYF
.,.,TRBJ2-1,TRBV6-1,TGTGCCAGCAGTGAATTTCTCCTTAACAATGAGCAGTTCTTC,CASSEFLLNNEQFF
.,.,TRBJ1-1,TRBV27,TGTGCCAGCAGCCCTCGGGGACAAACCTTAATGAACACTGAAGCTTTCTTT,CASSPRGQTLMNTEAFF
once,.,TRBJ2-1,TRBV4-1,TGCGCCAGCAGTACTTACAATGAGCAGTTCTTC,CASSTYNEQFF
.,TRBD1,TRBJ2-7,TRBV2,TGTGCCAGCAGCCCGGACAGGGGGCGCCACGAGCAGTACTTC,CASSPDRGRHEQYF
once,TRBD1,TRBJ1-6,TRBV2,TGTGCCAGCAGTGGTAGGGAGACAGGGCATTCACCCCTCCACTTT,CASSGRETGHSPLHF
.,TRBD2,TRBJ2-5,TRBV19,TGTGCCAGTAGTCGGCTCTCTAGCGGTTCCCAAGAGACCCAGTACTTC,CASSRLSSGSQETQYF
.,TRBD1,TRBJ2-1,TRBV14,TGTGCCAGCAGACTAACAGGGGGGTCCGTCTACAATGAGCAGTTCTTC,CASRLTGGSVYNEQFF